This is a list of T cell receptor beta chains from one sample in a study of beta chain features in type 1 diabetes. Produced via immunoSEQ multiplex PCR; TCRdb's table is partial and in-frame only. The sample has about 150,000 clones, approximately 13% seen once. What was sequenced was central memory CD4+ T cells from blood. The receptors derive from a man younger than 30 with type 1 diabetes. Each CDR3 is given with its conserved first and last residue. D genes are given only for firm matches. Clone size, where shown, is once, few, many, or a class for clones that have expanded.

TRBJ1-5	TRBV21-1	few	.	CASSVRGANSNQPQHF	TGTGCCAGCTCGGTCCGGGGGGCCAATAGCAATCAGCCCCAGCATTTT
TRBJ1-2	TRBV30	.	.	CAWTEVTNYGYTF	TGTGCCTGGACCGAGGTGACTAACTATGGCTACACCTTC
TRBJ1-1	TRBV19	few	TRBD1	CASSSHTGTGSTEAFF	TGTGCCAGTAGTTCCCATACCGGGACAGGGTCCACTGAAGCTTTCTTT
TRBJ1-5	TRBV30	.	.	CAWRAPMAPNQPQHF	TGTGCCTGGAGAGCCCCCATGGCCCCAAATCAGCCCCAGCATTTT
TRBJ2-1	TRBV7-8	.	TRBD2	CASSTGLAYNEQFF	TGTGCCAGCAGCACCGGACTAGCCTACAATGAGCAGTTCTTC
TRBJ1-4	TRBV5-6	.	.	CASSSRSGGSEKLFF	TGTGCCAGCAGCTCCCGATCCGGTGGCAGTGAAAAACTGTTTTTT
TRBJ1-2	TRBV7-9	few	TRBD1	CASSLTDRGDGYTF	TGTGCCAGCAGCTTAACCGACAGGGGGGATGGCTACACCTTC
TRBJ1-6	TRBV5-4	few	TRBD1	CASSLDRQGGYNSPLHF	TGTGCCAGCAGCTTGGACCGACAGGGGGGGTATAATTCACCCCTCCACTTT
TRBJ1-1	TRBV15	few	TRBD1	CATSSPGQRVRGF	TGTGCCACCAGCAGCCCGGGACAGCGGGTTAGAGGCTTT
TRBJ2-4	TRBV10-2	once	TRBD2	CASSERLAGDVAKNIQYF	TGCGCCAGCAGTGAGCGCCTAGCGGGGGATGTAGCCAAAAACATTCAGTACTTC
TRBJ2-4	TRBV2	.	.	CASSGTLRGKNIQYF	TGTGCCAGCAGCGGGACACTTCGAGGCAAAAACATTCAGTACTTC
TRBJ1-6	TRBV7-8	.	.	CASSPSGGTMNSPLHF	TGTGCCAGCAGCCCTAGTGGGGGGACTATGAATTCACCCCTCCACTTT
TRBJ1-2	TRBV5-1	.	.	CASSLGSEYNYGYTF	TGCGCCAGCAGCTTGGGCTCAGAATACAACTATGGCTACACCTTC
TRBJ1-1	TRBV4-1	few	.	CASSQERAMNTEAFF	TGCGCCAGCAGCCAGGAACGGGCCATGAACACTGAAGCTTTCTTT
TRBJ2-3	TRBV2	.	.	CASSEALLTQYF	TGTGCCAGCAGTGAAGCGCTCCTTACGCAGTATTTT
TRBJ2-3	TRBV7-3	few	.	CASSPRGSALNTDTQYF	TGTGCCAGCAGCCCCCGGGGTAGCGCCTTGAACACAGATACGCAGTATTTT
TRBJ2-3	TRBV29-1	few	TRBD2	CSVEGGAGTDTQYF	TGCAGCGTTGAGGGAGGGGCTGGCACAGATACGCAGTATTTT
TRBJ1-5	TRBV28	.	.	CASSPSHGADQPQHF	TGTGCCAGCAGTCCCAGCCACGGGGCTGATCAGCCCCAGCATTTT
TRBJ2-1	TRBV7-6	.	.	CASSGSYNEQFF	TGTGCCAGTTCCGGCTCCTACAATGAGCAGTTCTTC
TRBJ2-7	TRBV30	few	.	CAWSVGGEQYF	TGTGCCTGGAGTGTAGGGGGGGAGCAGTACTTC